The clone carrying this T cell receptor beta chain was recorded a few times. TCRdb redid the calling of the RT-PCR reads with MiXCR, one entry per CDR3 protein. This table has fewer than 800,000 distinct CDR3 sequences, 14% appearing once. J gave up 2 bases and V 5 bases, and 6 bases lay outside the gene matches. This CDR3 is 14 amino acids long. Sequencing used memory CD4+ T cells from blood. This receptor was obtained from a female donor in good health, serving as a healthy control. The rearrangement links TRBV12-3 or TRBV12-4 to TRBJ2-7; 7 bases map to TRBD1. For the CDR3, the DNA is TGTGCCAGCAGTGCGAGACAGGGCCCCTACGAGCAGTACTTC. Protein: CASSARQGPYEQYF.